This paragraph covers one TCR beta chain sequence. V was clipped by 5 bases and J by 0 bases, with 7 bases between them. The CDR3 contains 13 residues. CDR1 and CDR2 (germline): MNHEY, SVGAGI. Authors' methods: Estimation of nucleated cell counts was performed using reference gene primer amplification. The protocol was immunoSEQ multiplex PCR, while the TCRdb copy is restricted to in-frame clones and leaves out a portion. V and J calls and clone size are given by that table; D and trimming were obtained from the DNA. The sample carries about 54,000 clones, around 81% recorded once. The data stem from a study of blood T cell repertoires in COVID-19. Study in general: Sites across the United States, Italy and Spain contributed samples from acute and convalescent COVID-19. The analysed material was cDNA or gDNA that came from T cells, B-cell-depleted T cells, or PBMCs.

Input material: peripheral blood. The V call is TRBV6-5, the J call TRBJ1-1; D is unclear. This clonotype originated in a woman aged 60-75 years with acute or convalescent COVID-19. The CDR3 spells CASSPQLNTEAFF. In DNA form, the CDR3 reads TGTGCCAGCAGTCCACAGTTGAACACTGAAGCTTTCTTT.